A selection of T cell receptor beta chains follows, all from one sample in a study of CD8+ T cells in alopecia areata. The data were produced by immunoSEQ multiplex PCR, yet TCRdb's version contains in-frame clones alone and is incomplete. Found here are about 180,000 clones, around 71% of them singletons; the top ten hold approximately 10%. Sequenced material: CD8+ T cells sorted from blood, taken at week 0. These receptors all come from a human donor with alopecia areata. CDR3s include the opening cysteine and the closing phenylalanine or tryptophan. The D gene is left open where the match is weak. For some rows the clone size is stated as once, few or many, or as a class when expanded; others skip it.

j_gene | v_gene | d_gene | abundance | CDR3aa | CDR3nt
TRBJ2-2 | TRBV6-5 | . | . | CASSYSGGGTGELFF | TGTGCCAGCAGTTACTCAGGGGGAGGCACCGGGGAGCTGTTTTTT
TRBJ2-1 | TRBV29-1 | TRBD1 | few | CSVEEGTGPYNEQFF | TGCAGCGTTGAAGAGGGGACAGGGCCCTACAATGAGCAGTTCTTC
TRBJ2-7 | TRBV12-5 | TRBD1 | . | CASGTGTAQQYF | TGTGCTAGTGGTACGGGGACAGCTCAGCAGTACTTC
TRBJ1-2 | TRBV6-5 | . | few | CASSYGPGQTNYGYTF | TGTGCCAGCAGTTACGGCCCCGGGCAGACTAACTATGGCTACACCTTC
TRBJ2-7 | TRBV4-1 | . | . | CASSQVRTYEQYF | TGCGCCAGCAGCCAAGTTCGAACCTACGAGCAGTACTTC
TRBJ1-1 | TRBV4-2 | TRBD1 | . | CASNDRGNTEAFF | TGTGCCAGCAACGACAGGGGGAACACTGAAGCTTTCTTT
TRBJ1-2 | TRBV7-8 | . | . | CASSFDSPMRGYTF | TGTGCCAGCAGCTTCGACAGCCCGATGAGGGGCTACACCTTC
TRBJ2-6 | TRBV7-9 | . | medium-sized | CASSQSSTSGANVLTF | TGTGCCAGCAGCCAAAGTAGTACCTCTGGGGCCAACGTCCTGACTTTC
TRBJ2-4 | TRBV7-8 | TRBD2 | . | CASSPGVSGPKNIQYF | TGTGCCAGCAGCCCCGGGGTTAGCGGGCCCAAAAACATTCAGTACTTC
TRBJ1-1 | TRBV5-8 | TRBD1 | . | CASSLQGAYTEAFF | TGTGCCAGCAGCTTGCAGGGGGCCTACACTGAAGCTTTCTTT
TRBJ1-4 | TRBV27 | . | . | CASSRRGVDNEKLFF | TGTGCCAGCAGCCGACGGGGGGTTGATAATGAAAAACTGTTTTTT
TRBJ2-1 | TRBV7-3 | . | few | CASSYGNNEQFF | TGTGCCAGCAGCTACGGGAACAATGAGCAGTTCTTC
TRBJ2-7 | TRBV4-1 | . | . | CASSQIDTPTYEQYF | TGCGCCAGCAGCCAAATTGACACGCCGACCTACGAGCAGTACTTC
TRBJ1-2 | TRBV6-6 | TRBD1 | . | CASSPGQGANYGYTF | TGTGCCAGCAGCCCAGGACAGGGGGCTAACTATGGCTACACCTTC
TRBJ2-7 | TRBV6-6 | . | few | CASSYSRGAGYEQYF | TGTGCCAGCAGTTACTCGCGGGGAGCGGGCTACGAGCAGTACTTC
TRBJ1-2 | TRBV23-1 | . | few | CASSHPGFTHGYTF | TGCGCCAGCAGTCATCCAGGGTTTACGCATGGCTACACCTTC
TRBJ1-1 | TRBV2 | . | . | CASRGIRPEAFF | TGTGCCAGCAGGGGGATCAGGCCTGAAGCTTTCTTT
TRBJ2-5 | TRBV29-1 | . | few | CSVEEGEETQYF | TGCAGCGTTGAAGAAGGGGAAGAGACCCAGTACTTC
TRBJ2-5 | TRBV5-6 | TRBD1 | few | CASSWGWTGEGETQYF | TGTGCCAGCAGCTGGGGATGGACAGGGGAGGGGGAGACCCAGTACTTC
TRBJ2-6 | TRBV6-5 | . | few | CASSYSASSGANVLTF | TGTGCCAGCAGTTACTCTGCCAGCTCTGGGGCCAACGTCCTGACTTTC
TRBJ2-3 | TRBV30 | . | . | CAWTKADTQYF | TGTGCCTGGACTAAGGCAGATACGCAGTATTTT
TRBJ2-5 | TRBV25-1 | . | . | CASSESQVASGETQYF | TGTGCCAGCAGTGAATCGCAGGTAGCTTCAGGAGAGACCCAGTACTTC
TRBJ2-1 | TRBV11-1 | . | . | CASSFKLTEQFF | TGTGCCAGCAGCTTTAAACTGACTGAGCAGTTCTTC
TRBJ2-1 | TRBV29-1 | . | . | CTVLLYNEQFF | TGCACCGTTCTGCTCTACAATGAGCAGTTCTTC
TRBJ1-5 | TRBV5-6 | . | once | CASSLGLGSRQPQHF | TGTGCCAGCAGCTTGGGGTTGGGGTCGCGTCAGCCCCAGCATTTT
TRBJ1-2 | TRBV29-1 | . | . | CSVPPGPGNYGYTF | TGCAGCGTTCCTCCCGGACCGGGTAACTATGGCTACACCTTC